Shown below are 6 T cell receptor beta chains from a single sample sequenced in a study of blood T cells in healthy people across ages. The second PCR ran about 6 to 11 cycles with a sample-barcoded 5' primer and J-beta primers. MiXCR was run by TCRdb on the 5' RACE reads, yielding one entry per CDR3 protein. The profile shows roughly 2 million distinct CDR3 sequences, 40% to 55% of them singletons. Sequencing input: blood. These receptors were obtained from a woman between 40 and 55 years old in good health.

The chain combines TRBV4-3 with TRBJ2-1; D is undetermined. The V gene lost 1 base and the J gene lost 0 bases, with 7 bases spanning the gap. The CDR3 has 15 residues. Germline V gene data show CDR1 as LGHNA and CDR2 as YSLEER. CDR3 in DNA: TGCGCCAGCAGCCAAGTTCCACCCTCCTACAATGAGCAGTTCTTC. Translation: CASSQVPPSYNEQFF.

V gene TRBV5-4 combines with J gene TRBJ2-1; D perhaps matches TRBD1 (5 bases). The CDR3 contains 15 residues. Trimming removed 0 bases at V and 8 bases at J, with 15 bases between. The germline CDR1 and CDR2 sequences are SGHNT and YYREEE (reference sequence). DNA for the CDR3: TGTGCCAGCAGCTTGGAGTCGGCAGGGTTCTATGAGCAGTTCTTC. Its protein is CASSLESAGFYEQFF.

V usage is TRBV20-1 and J usage is TRBJ1-2; D unclear. The V and J ends lost 3 bases and 2 bases respectively, with 7 bases between them. CDR1 and CDR2 (germline): DFQATT, SNEGSKA (reference sequence). The CDR3 has 12 residues. For the CDR3, the DNA is TGCAGTGCTAGGGACGGAAACTATGGCTACACCTTC. It specifies CSARDGNYGYTF.

The chain is built from TRBV12-3 or TRBV12-4 and TRBJ2-3; D remains unclear. The V gene lost 2 bases and the J gene lost 0 bases, with 12 bases spanning the gap. The CDR3 totals 16 residues. CDR3 in amino acids: CASSLSTGLSTDTQYF. CDR3 DNA sequence: TGTGCCAGCAGTTTAAGTACTGGGCTCAGCACAGATACGCAGTATTTT.

About this clonotype itself: Compared with germline, one end of the junction differs, possibly owing to a read error. The chain couples TRBV20-1 to TRBJ2-3; TRBD2 matches 9 bases. The germline gives CDR1 DFQATT, CDR2 SNEGSKA (reference sequence). CDR3 size: 18 residues. The CDR3 DNA sequence: TGCAGCGCTAGATTTAGTAGCGGGGGCCCTCCTAGCACAGATACGCAGTATTTT. Protein: CSARFSSGGPPSTDTQYF.

On this clonotype itself: One end of the junction does not line up with germline, which may come from a read error. This chain joins TRBV4-1 and TRBJ1-6; D is undetermined. CDR1 is MGHRA, CDR2 YSYEKL, per germline. The CDR3 runs to 15 residues. The CDR3, as DNA: TGCGCCAGCAGCCAAGATCTAGGACCAAATTCGCCCCTCCACTTT. As protein: CASSQDLGPNSPLHF.